These 29 T cell receptor beta chains came from one sample sequenced in a study of blood T cell repertoires in COVID-19. Measured with immunoSEQ multiplex PCR; TCRdb has only the in-frame clones, and not every one. The table shows more than 150,000 clones, with about 89% occurring only once. The source material was peripheral blood. The receptor source for this set is a man between 40 and 49 years old with active or convalescent COVID-19.

This clone was found many times. The chain couples TRBV3-1 (or the pseudogene TRBV3-2) to TRBJ2-1; D is perhaps TRBD1 (5 bases). The CDR3 spans 17 residues. Trimming pared 8 bases from V and 6 bases from J, leaving 26 bases between. The germline V gene has CDR1 LGHDT and CDR2 YNNKEL (reference sequence). CDR3 protein: CASGSRVTGGVTNEQFF. CDR3 nucleotides: TGTGCCAGCGGGTCAAGGGTCACAGGTGGGGTTACCAATGAGCAGTTCTTC.

This chain connects TRBV7-2 to TRBJ2-1; 13 bases are a match to TRBD2. J lost 0 bases, V lost 5 bases, and 10 bases had no gene match. CDR3 length: 19 residues. Germline V lookup: CDR1 SGHTA, CDR2 FQGNSA. The CDR3 region is CASSPRALAGGLSYNEQFF. CDR3 sequence (DNA): TGTGCCAGCAGCCCGCGAGCACTAGCGGGGGGGCTCTCCTACAATGAGCAGTTCTTC.

The chain combines TRBV18 with TRBJ1-4, with 7 positions matching TRBD1. CDR1 KGHSH and CDR2 LQKENI come from the germline V gene. Losses at the gene ends were 2 bases for V and 4 bases for J; bases not matched to a gene: 7. CDR3 length: 16 amino acids. DNA of the CDR3: TGTGCCAGCTCACCAAGAAGGGACAGAGTTAATGAAAAACTGTTTTTT. This gives the protein CASSPRRDRVNEKLFF.

V is TRBV21-1 and J is TRBJ1-6. TRBV21-1 is an annotated pseudogene. This CDR3 contains 19 residues. DNA for the CDR3: TGTGCCAGCAGCAAAGTCGGGGGAGGCTGGGGAGGGGATAATTCACCCCTCCACTTT. The encoded protein is CASSKVGGGWGGDNSPLHF.

The chain carries TRBV29-1 and TRBJ1-2; 8 bases line up with TRBD1. The CDR3 is 15 amino acids. V gave up 4 bases and J gave up 2 bases; unmatched junction bases: 9. Germline V gene lookup returns CDR1 SQVTM and CDR2 ANQGSEA. Here the CDR3 DNA reads TGCAGCGTTGGACCCCCGGGACAGGTGAACTATGGCTACACCTTC. This translates into CSVGPPGQVNYGYTF.

CDR3 protein: CASSQLADATNEKLFF. The CDR3 DNA follows: TGTGCCAGCAGCCAATTAGCGGATGCAACTAATGAAAAACTGTTTTTT. This rearrangement joins TRBV3-1 (or the pseudogene TRBV3-2) to TRBJ1-4; D not certain. Trimming took off 2 bases at V and 0 bases at J, with 10 bases between the two ends. This CDR3 region has 16 residues. Germline V gives CDR1 LGHDT, CDR2 YNNKEL (reference sequence).

The rearrangement joins TRBV9 to TRBJ1-1; 7 positions match TRBD1. Unmatched junction bases numbered 2, after V lost 3 bases and J lost 3 bases. CDR3 length equals 13 residues. Germline CDR1 and CDR2: SGDLS and YYNGEE. The CDR3 region is CASSATGDTEAFF. The CDR3 nucleotides are TGTGCCAGCAGCGCCACAGGGGACACTGAAGCTTTCTTT.

The genes are TRBV28 and TRBJ1-6; a weak D match, TRBD1 (6 bases). This CDR3 contains 14 residues. V lost 2 bases and J lost 10, with 12 bases in between. Germline V gene sequence: CDR1 MDHEN, CDR2 SYDVKM. DNA for the CDR3: TGTGCCAGCAGTTTAGGGGGCCCAGGGTCACCCCTCCACTTT. This sequence encodes CASSLGGPGSPLHF.

The chain has TRBV6-2 or TRBV6-3 and TRBJ2-1; D remains unclear. V shed 1 base and J shed 6 bases, with 10 bases lying between them. CDR1 is MNHEY and CDR2 is SVGEGT in the germline V gene. This CDR3 is built from 14 residues. CDR3 amino acids: CASSYYVSFNEQFF. In nucleotides, the CDR3 is TGTGCCAGCAGTTACTACGTAAGCTTCAATGAGCAGTTCTTC.

The chain recombines TRBV5-4 with TRBJ2-7; D ambiguous. This CDR3 is 14 amino acids long. Germline V gene sequence: CDR1 SGHNT, CDR2 YYREEE (reference sequence). The V gene lost 0 bases and the J gene lost 0 bases, with 7 bases spanning the gap. For the CDR3, the DNA is TGTGCCAGCAGCTTGGAGGTAGCCTCCTACGAGCAGTACTTC. Its protein is CASSLEVASYEQYF.

The chain is built from TRBV5-6 and TRBJ1-4; unclear D gene. Trimming removed 0 bases from V and 3 bases from J, with 9 bases in between. The CDR3 sequence is 15 residues long. The germline gives CDR1 SGHDT, CDR2 YYEEEE. The CDR3 spells CASSLERRANEKLFF. The CDR3 bases are TGTGCCAGCAGCTTGGAAAGGCGGGCTAATGAAAAACTGTTTTTT.

A remark on this clone: With a much larger clone just one base away, this may be a read error. This specimen includes other DNA sequences encoding the same CDR3. The chain recombines TRBV9 with TRBJ2-2; 8 bases align to TRBD2. CDR3 length: 16 amino acids. The germline CDR1 and CDR2 sequences are SGDLS and YYNGEE. DNA for the CDR3: TGTGCTAGCAGCGCGAGAGCGGGGGCGAACACCGGGGAGCTGTTTTTT. Translation: CASSARAGANTGELFF.

The J gene is TRBJ1-5, the V gene TRBV6-1; perhaps TRBD1 as D (5 bases). The CDR3 contains 15 residues. Trimming removed 2 bases at V and 4 bases at J, with 12 bases between. Germline CDR1 MNHNS, CDR2 SASEGT. The chain's CDR3 is CASSERGLRNQPQHF. Here the CDR3 DNA reads TGTGCCAGCAGTGAAAGGGGATTAAGGAATCAGCCCCAGCATTTT.

The genes are TRBV6-6 and TRBJ1-3; a weak D match, TRBD1 (6 bases). This CDR3 comprises 13 residues. Trimming removed 6 bases from V and 0 bases from J, with 6 bases in between. Germline CDR1 is MNHNY and CDR2 is SVGAGI (reference sequence). This CDR3 reads CASRDSSGNTIYF. DNA of the CDR3: TGTGCCAGCAGGGACAGCTCTGGAAACACCATATATTTT.

The chain joins TRBV7-2 to TRBJ2-7; 8 bases line up with TRBD1. The CDR3 has 15 residues. The V and J ends lost 3 bases and 2 bases, in that order; junction bases with no gene match: 6. Germline loops: CDR1 SGHTA, CDR2 FQGNSA. The CDR3 coding sequence is TGTGCCAGCAGCTTCCCGGGACAGGCGACCTACGAGCAGTACTTC. This translates into CASSFPGQATYEQYF. Full variable domain (remainder filled in from reference TRBV7-2 and TRBJ2-7): GAGVSQSPSNKVTEKGKDVELRCDPISGHTALYWYRQSLGQGLEFLIYFQGNSAPDKSGLPSDRFSAERTGGSVSTLTIQRTQQEDSAVYLCASSFPGQATYEQYFGPGTRLTVT.

V usage is TRBV11-3 and J usage is TRBJ2-2; tentative D call: TRBD2 (5 bases). V lost 0 bases, J lost 8 bases, and 7 bases lay in between. Germline assignment: CDR1 SGHNT and CDR2 YENEEA. This CDR3 contains 13 residues. CDR3 DNA: TGTGCCAGCAGCTTAGAAGCGGTAGGGGAGCTGTTTTTT. Translation: CASSLEAVGELFF.

The rearrangement uses TRBV6-1 and TRBJ1-5, with 8 bases identical to TRBD1. Germline assignment: CDR1 MNHNS and CDR2 SASEGT. The CDR3 is 15 residues long. Trimming removed 3 bases from V and 5 bases from J; junction bases left unmatched: 6. The CDR3 coding sequence is TGTGCCAGCAGTGACAGGGGGCGCTTGGATCAGCCCCAGCATTTT. Its protein is CASSDRGRLDQPQHF.

The CDR3 nucleotides are TGTGCCAGCAGCTTGTTCCTAGCGGAGACCCAGTACTTC. It codes for CASSLFLAETQYF. The chain combines TRBV7-8 with TRBJ2-5; D is perhaps TRBD2 (6 bases). This CDR3 has 13 amino acids. Germline CDR1 SGHVS, CDR2 FQNEAQ. V lost 3 bases to trimming and J lost 5 bases, with 10 bases between them.

The J gene is TRBJ1-2, the V gene TRBV28, with 10 nucleotides matching TRBD1. The trim removed 5 bases at V and 2 bases at J, leaving 8 bases unmatched. The CDR3 is made up of 16 amino acids. Germline CDR1 is MDHEN and CDR2 is SYDVKM. DNA for the CDR3: TGTGCCAGCAGTATCGGGACAGGGGTATCCAACTATGGCTACACCTTC. Residues: CASSIGTGVSNYGYTF.

This chain connects TRBV7-3 to TRBJ1-1, with TRBD1 matching over 9 bases. J was trimmed by 5 bases and V by 4 bases; bases with no gene match: 5. Germline V gene sequence: CDR1 SGHTA, CDR2 FQGTGA. CDR3 length: 14 amino acids. Here the CDR3 DNA reads TGTGCCAGCAGCTCGGGGACAGGGAGTACTGAAGCTTTCTTT. Translating gives CASSSGTGSTEAFF.

The chain combines TRBV30 with TRBJ2-2; a weak D match, TRBD1 (5 bases). The V and J ends lost 0 bases and 2 bases respectively, with 13 bases between them. CDR1 and CDR2 (germline): GTSNPN, SVGIG (reference sequence). The CDR3 loop spans 16 amino acids. CDR3 in DNA: TGTGCCTGGAGTGTAAGGACACCTTTAAACACCGGGGAGCTGTTTTTT. Translated, it gives CAWSVRTPLNTGELFF. Full variable domain (remainder filled in from reference TRBV30 and TRBJ2-2): SQTIHQWPATLVQPVGSPLSLECTVEGTSNPNLYWYRQAAGRGLQLLFYSVGIGQISSEVPQNLSASRPQDRQFILSSKKLLLSDSGFYLCAWSVRTPLNTGELFFGEGSRLTVL.

This rearrangement joins TRBV9 to TRBJ1-2; TRBD1 matches at 7 bases. Germline CDR1 reads SGDLS; CDR2 reads YYNGEE. V shed 3 bases and J 8 bases; nucleotides not matched to a gene: 16. The CDR3 is 16 amino acids. This CDR3 is CASSADLPQGKEGYTF. DNA for the CDR3: TGTGCCAGCAGCGCCGACCTCCCACAGGGGAAAGAGGGCTACACCTTC.

This chain joins TRBV7-8 and TRBJ2-5; D might be TRBD2 (6 bases). Between the trimmed V and J ends, which lost 2 bases and 3 bases, there was a span of 13 bases. The length of the CDR3 is 15 residues. Germline V gene sequence: CDR1 SGHVS, CDR2 FQNEAQ. For the CDR3, the DNA is TGTGCCAGCAGCTTAAACGGGGGAGCAAAAGAGACCCAGTACTTC. Protein product: CASSLNGGAKETQYF.

This clone turned up a few times. The V gene is TRBV7-9, the J gene TRBJ1-5, with TRBD1 matching over 7 bases. CDR1 is SEHNR and CDR2 is FQNEAQ in the germline V gene (reference sequence). This CDR3 spans 18 amino acids. The J segment lost 2 bases and the V segment lost 1 base, leaving 11 bases of the junction unmatched. The CDR3 protein is CASSLGDRGAVGNQPQHF. The CDR3 nucleotides are TGTGCCAGCAGCTTAGGGGACAGAGGAGCGGTAGGCAATCAGCCCCAGCATTTT.

This chain joins TRBV27 and TRBJ2-7; 9 positions match TRBD1. This CDR3 is 14 amino acids long. Germline V CDR1 and CDR2: MNHEY, SMNVEV (reference sequence). V dropped 7 bases and J dropped 3; count of bases not matched to a gene: 7. CDR3: CASNTGGKHYEQYF. In DNA form, the CDR3 reads TGTGCCAGCAATACAGGGGGCAAACACTACGAGCAGTACTTC.

The V call is TRBV9, the J call TRBJ1-2, with D perhaps matching TRBD1 (5 bases). Germline values: CDR1 SGDLS, CDR2 YYNGEE. This CDR3 comprises 14 residues. With 4 bases removed from V and 7 bases from J, the gap between germline ends came to 17 bases. CDR3 sequence: CASSPQGREGGYTF. CDR3 in DNA: TGTGCCAGCAGCCCTCAGGGTCGGGAGGGTGGCTACACCTTC.

This rearrangement joins TRBV30 to TRBJ2-1, with D perhaps matching TRBD2 (5 bases). The CDR3 has 13 amino acids. With 0 bases removed from V and 9 bases from J, the gap between germline ends came to 12 bases. Germline V gene lookup returns CDR1 GTSNPN and CDR2 SVGIG (reference sequence). The CDR3 reads CAWSVLGSGEQFF. The CDR3 nucleotides are TGTGCCTGGAGTGTACTAGGTTCGGGTGAGCAGTTCTTC.

V is TRBV10-3 and J is TRBJ1-2; 8 bases fit TRBD1. The V segment lost 6 bases and the J segment 7 bases; nucleotides outside the gene matches: 13. The germline gives CDR1 ENHRY, CDR2 SYGVKD. CDR3 length: 15 amino acids. The CDR3 protein is CAISGQGFTYGGYTF. CDR3 DNA sequence: TGTGCCATCAGCGGACAGGGTTTTACCTATGGTGGCTACACCTTC.

As for this clone: Additional DNA sequences in this sample encode the identical CDR3. The genes are TRBV7-3 and TRBJ1-1; 8 positions agree with TRBD1. This CDR3 spans 13 amino acids. Trimming cost V 3 bases and J 5 bases; bases outside gene matches: 2. Germline-derived CDR1 and CDR2 are SGHTA and FQGTGA. CDR3 bases: TGTGCCAGCAGCTTGGACAGGGAGACTGAAGCTTTCTTT. Amino acids: CASSLDRETEAFF.